The 7 T cell receptor beta chains in this list originate from one sample, sequenced in a study of OX40 agonist ivuxolimab in advanced cancers. Repertoires were generated with immunoSEQ multiplex PCR, while TCRdb's copy carries only in-frame clones and drops some. The sample consists of approximately 33,000 clones, more than 90% of them appearing once. This sample comprised CD4+ or CD8+ T cells sorted from blood, obtained in a trial of the OX40 agonist ivuxolimab. All receptors derive from an adult with an advanced solid tumor such as melanoma, head and neck, liver or kidney cancer.

This chain connects TRBV27 to TRBJ2-7; D remains ambiguous. In germline, CDR1 is MNHEY, CDR2 SMNVEV (reference sequence). The V end was cut by 3 bases, the J end by 4 bases, with 13 bases between. The CDR3 runs 14 residues. Written as DNA, the CDR3 is TGTGCCAGCAGTTTCATCGGGCAAGGATACGAGCAGTACTTC. Translated: CASSFIGQGYEQYF.

The genes are TRBV29-1 and TRBJ2-1, with D possibly being TRBD2 (6 bases). Trimming took off 7 bases at V and 7 bases at J, with 20 bases between the two ends. CDR3 length equals 14 residues. Germline CDR1 SQVTM, CDR2 ANQGSEA. Written as DNA, the CDR3 is TGCAGCGCTGAGGAGGGAGTAAGCGGAAATGAGCAGTTCTTC. This codes for CSAEEGVSGNEQFF.

V and J are TRBV11-3 and TRBJ2-3; maybe TRBD2 (6 bases). V was cut by 9 bases and J by 2 bases, with 12 bases left in between. Germline assignment: CDR1 SGHNT and CDR2 YENEEA. There are 13 residues in the CDR3. The CDR3 region is CARSGLPTDTQYF. CDR3 bases: TGTGCCAGGTCGGGACTTCCCACAGATACGCAGTATTTT.

The chain couples TRBV4-3 to TRBJ2-7; 7 bases match TRBD1. The ends lost 3 bases at V and 0 bases at J; junction bases unmatched: 11. The CDR3 is 17 residues long. Germline values: CDR1 LGHNA, CDR2 YSLEER. The CDR3 DNA reads as TGCGCCAGCAGCCATTATGCCGGGACAGAGGCCTCCTACGAGCAGTACTTC. Translating gives CASSHYAGTEASYEQYF.

This chain joins TRBV9 and TRBJ1-1; maybe TRBD1 (5 bases). CDR3 size: 15 residues. Trimming removed 2 bases from V and 3 bases from J, with 14 bases in between. Germline V gene data show CDR1 as SGDLS and CDR2 as YYNGEE. CDR3 nucleotide sequence: TGTGCCAGCAGCGTCGGGGAGGGGATTCACACTGAAGCTTTCTTT. Protein sequence: CASSVGEGIHTEAFF.

This chain connects TRBV2 to TRBJ2-3, with 7 bases fitting TRBD2. Germline V gene sequence: CDR1 SNHLY, CDR2 FYNNEI. The V and J ends lost 7 bases and 2 bases, in that order; junction bases with no gene match: 15. The CDR3 totals 17 residues. CDR3 in DNA: TGTGCCAGCACCGGATCAGAACTAGCGATCCACACAGATACGCAGTATTTT. This encodes CASTGSELAIHTDTQYF.

This chain links TRBV27 with TRBJ2-7; TRBD2 is a possible D gene (6 bases). This CDR3 contains 13 residues. V was shortened by 5 bases and J by 3 bases, with 11 bases between the two germline ends. Germline V lookup: CDR1 MNHEY, CDR2 SMNVEV (reference sequence). This chain's CDR3 is CASSGGYGYEQYF. The CDR3 DNA follows: TGTGCCAGCAGTGGAGGGTACGGCTACGAGCAGTACTTC.